A selection of T cell receptor beta chains follows, all from one sample in a study of T cell responses to AZD1222 COVID-19 vaccine. Here immunoSEQ multiplex PCR was the method, and the copy in TCRdb shows in-frame clones only, minus some. The table has about 170,000 clones, approximately 94% seen once. The specimen comprised peripheral blood, sampled on day 0 of AZD1222 vaccination. The receptors derive from an adult in good health. Each CDR3 is given with its conserved first and last residue. The order of the fields is V gene, J gene, clone size, D gene, CDR3 DNA, CDR3 protein. D genes are given only for firm matches. Size values are once, few and many counts, or a class for expanded clones, and some rows have none.

>TRBV19|TRBJ1-6|NA|NA
TGTGCCAGTAGTCCCAAGTGGTGGGCGGCACCCCTCCACTTT
CASSPKWWAAPLHF
>TRBV2|TRBJ1-3|NA|TRBD1
TGTGCCAGCAAGGACAGGGGAACTTACACCATATATTTT
CASKDRGTYTIYF
>TRBV4-2|TRBJ1-2|NA|TRBD1
TGTGCCAGCAGCCAAGAAGCCGGGGGCACAGGGGGCCTTGGCTACACCTTC
CASSQEAGGTGGLGYTF
>TRBV24-1|TRBJ1-2|NA|NA
TGTGCCACCAGTGATCGGGGTAATGGCTACACCTTC
CATSDRGNGYTF
>TRBV18|TRBJ2-3|NA|NA
TGTGCCAGCTCCCTCAGGGCGGATACGCAGTATTTT
CASSLRADTQYF
>TRBV5-1|TRBJ2-2|once|NA
TGCGCCAGCAGCTTGACGGGGGCCGGGGAGCTGTTTTTT
CASSLTGAGELFF
>TRBV15|TRBJ1-2|NA|NA
TGTGCCACCAGCCAAGACGGGGTTGGCTACACCTTC
CATSQDGVGYTF
>TRBV27|TRBJ1-1|NA|NA
TGTGCCAGCAGTTCCCTTGTGTTGAACACTGAAGCTTTCTTT
CASSSLVLNTEAFF
>TRBV7-8|TRBJ2-3|NA|NA
TGTGCCAGCAGCCCAGACTCGGGTTATACGCAGTATTTT
CASSPDSGYTQYF
>TRBV7-9|TRBJ2-1|NA|TRBD2
TGTGCCAGCACCCTCCTAGCGGGCCCCTACAATGAGCAGTTCTTC
CASTLLAGPYNEQFF
>TRBV11-2|TRBJ2-1|few|TRBD2
TGTGCCAGCAGCTTAGATCCTAGCGGGAGAATGGGCGATGAGCAGTTCTTC
CASSLDPSGRMGDEQFF
>TRBV12-3/TRBV12-4|TRBJ2-5|NA|NA
TGTGCCAGCAGTGTACTAGTTGTGGAGACCCAGTACTTC
CASSVLVVETQYF
>TRBV3-1/TRBV3-2|TRBJ1-6|NA|NA
TGTGCCAGCAGCCAAGGGGGCTACTATAATTCACCCCTCCACTTT
CASSQGGYYNSPLHF
>TRBV6-5|TRBJ2-1|NA|TRBD2
TGTGCCAGCAGGGATCTAGCGGGAGGTGGGAATGAGCAGTTCTTC
CASRDLAGGGNEQFF
>TRBV5-1|TRBJ2-1|NA|NA
TGCGCCAGCAGCTTGGAGGGTCAGCTCCCCTACAATGAGCAGTTCTTC
CASSLEGQLPYNEQFF
>TRBV7-6|TRBJ2-7|NA|TRBD2
TGTGCCAGCAGCTTAGGGACTAGCGGGGACTACGAGCAGTACTTC
CASSLGTSGDYEQYF
>TRBV2|TRBJ1-1|once|NA
TGTGCCAGCAATGACAGGATAGGAGCTTTCTTT
CASNDRIGAFF
>TRBV6-5|TRBJ1-2|NA|TRBD1
TGTGCCAGCAGTCTCGGACAGGGCGGCTACACCTTC
CASSLGQGGYTF
>TRBV18|TRBJ1-2|NA|NA
TGTGCCAGCTTTTCCTCGCTGGACTATGGCTACACCTTC
CASFSSLDYGYTF
>TRBV9|TRBJ1-2|few|NA
TGTGCCAGCAGCGGAGCCACAGGTCGGGGAGGCTACACCTTC
CASSGATGRGGYTF
>TRBV3-1/TRBV3-2|TRBJ1-6|once|TRBD1
TGTGCCAGCAGCCTCGGACAGGGGGCCAATTCACCCCTCCACTTT
CASSLGQGANSPLHF
>TRBV25-1|TRBJ2-2|few|NA
TGTGCCAGCAGTGAAACCAGACCGGGGGACACCGGGGAGCTGTTTTTT
CASSETRPGDTGELFF
>TRBV29-1|TRBJ2-7|once|NA
TGCAGCGTCAGACACCGCGCCTACGAGCAGTACTTC
CSVRHRAYEQYF
>TRBV4-1|TRBJ2-1|NA|NA
TGCGCCAGCAGCCCCTGGATTCCGGTTAAGTGGCAGTTCTTC
CASSPWIPVKWQFF
>TRBV6-5|TRBJ1-2|once|NA
TGTGCCAGCAGGCAGGACATGGGGTCCGGCTACACCTTC
CASRQDMGSGYTF
>TRBV5-6|TRBJ1-2|NA|NA
TGTGCCAGCACCATACCGGGGCAGGACTATGGCTACACCTTC
CASTIPGQDYGYTF
>TRBV13|TRBJ1-5|NA|NA
TGTGCCAGCAGCTTAGTGGCAGATCAGCCCCAGCATTTT
CASSLVADQPQHF
>TRBV18|TRBJ2-3|NA|TRBD2
TGTGCCAGCTCACCCGGGACTAGCTGGTCAGATACGCAGTATTTT
CASSPGTSWSDTQYF
>TRBV5-4|TRBJ1-5|NA|NA
TGTGCCAGCAGCTTGGGACGGATGGCCCACAATCAGCCCCAGCATTTT
CASSLGRMAHNQPQHF
>TRBV12-3/TRBV12-4|TRBJ1-5|few|NA
TGTGCCAGCAGTTTGGGAGGTGGCCCCCAGCATTTT
CASSLGGGPQHF
>TRBV27|TRBJ2-1|NA|NA
TGTGCCAGCAGTCTCTCGGGGGACAATGAGCAGTTCTTC
CASSLSGDNEQFF
>TRBV7-9|TRBJ2-7|NA|NA
TGTGCCAGCAGCTTAGAAACGTCTACCTACGAGCAGTACTTC
CASSLETSTYEQYF
>TRBV6-5|TRBJ2-3|NA|NA
TGTGCCAGCAGTTACTCGAGGCTGGTGGCAGATACGCAGTATTTT
CASSYSRLVADTQYF
>TRBV27|TRBJ2-2|NA|TRBD1
TGTGCCAGCACTCCAGGACAGGGTCGGGCCGGGGAGCTGTTTTTT
CASTPGQGRAGELFF
>TRBV3-1/TRBV3-2|TRBJ1-5|NA|TRBD1
TGTGCCAGCAGCCTGTCGGACAGGGGGGTACATCAGCCCCAGCATTTT
CASSLSDRGVHQPQHF
>TRBV3-1/TRBV3-2|TRBJ1-1|few|NA
TGTGCCAGCAGCCGGAAGGGGACCACTGAAGCTTTCTTT
CASSRKGTTEAFF
>TRBV18|TRBJ2-2|NA|TRBD2
TGTGCCAGCTCACCACCGGGGGGGACCGGGGAGCTGTTTTTT
CASSPPGGTGELFF
>TRBV29-1|TRBJ2-5|NA|TRBD2
TGCAGCGTTGATGCCGGGAGGGATTTTAAGACCCAGTACTTC
CSVDAGRDFKTQYF
>TRBV11-2|TRBJ1-1|NA|TRBD1
TGTGCCAGCAGCTCCCGGGGCGCGTGGGACAGGAACACTGAAGCTTTCTTT
CASSSRGAWDRNTEAFF
>TRBV5-4|TRBJ2-7|NA|NA
TGTGCCAGCAGCCCTAAGGACGACTACGAGCAGTACTTC
CASSPKDDYEQYF
>TRBV25-1|TRBJ2-1|NA|NA
TGTGCCAGCAGTGAAGTAAGGGGGGCGAACAATGAGCAGTTCTTC
CASSEVRGANNEQFF
>TRBV4-1|TRBJ1-3|NA|NA
TGCGCCAGCAGCCCAGGAGAGGGCAACTCTGGAAACACCATATATTTT
CASSPGEGNSGNTIYF
>TRBV7-9|TRBJ1-1|NA|NA
TGTGCCAGCAGCTCCCCAGACAGGCTGAACACTGAAGCTTTCTTT
CASSSPDRLNTEAFF
>TRBV30|TRBJ1-2|NA|NA
TGTGCCAGTCAAGCTAACTATGGCTACACCTTC
CASQANYGYTF
>TRBV18|TRBJ1-2|NA|TRBD1
TGTGCCAGCTCACCACCGGGACAGACCTATGGCTACACCTTC
CASSPPGQTYGYTF
>TRBV6-5|TRBJ1-2|NA|NA
TGTGCCAGCAGGCTACAGGGCCACTATGGCTACACCTTC
CASRLQGHYGYTF
>TRBV7-6|TRBJ1-2|NA|NA
TGTGCCAGCAGCTTAGGACCCTCCCAGACTAACTATGGCTACACCTTC
CASSLGPSQTNYGYTF
>TRBV5-1|TRBJ2-2|NA|TRBD2
TGCGCCAGCAGCTTAGTTGGGACTAGCCGCCCCGGGGAGCTGTTTTTT
CASSLVGTSRPGELFF
>TRBV2|TRBJ2-3|NA|NA
TGTGCCAGCAGTTGGGGGCGGCGGCCCACAGATACGCAGTATTTT
CASSWGRRPTDTQYF
>TRBV18|TRBJ1-1|NA|TRBD1
TGTGCCAGCTCACTATCGACAGGGCACACTGAAGCTTTCTTT
CASSLSTGHTEAFF
>TRBV6-5|TRBJ1-1|NA|NA
TGTGCCAGCGGTAGGGTCGGGATGAACACTGAAGCTTTCTTT
CASGRVGMNTEAFF
>TRBV29-1|TRBJ2-7|NA|TRBD1
TGCAGCGTGGAGGACAGGGAGTACGAGCAGTACTTC
CSVEDREYEQYF
>TRBV3-1/TRBV3-2|TRBJ1-1|NA|TRBD1
TGTGCCAGCAGCCAATGGGGACAGGGCAGCACTGAAGCTTTCTTT
CASSQWGQGSTEAFF
>TRBV3-1/TRBV3-2|TRBJ1-5|NA|NA
TGTGCCAGCAGCCAACAGGGAGGGAGTCAGCCCCAGCATTTT
CASSQQGGSQPQHF
>TRBV11-2|TRBJ1-2|NA|NA
TGTGCCAGCAGCGACAGACAGGCGAACCATAACTATGGCTACACCTTC
CASSDRQANHNYGYTF